The 9 T cell receptor beta chains listed next were all sequenced from one sample in a study of OX40 agonist ivuxolimab in advanced cancers. Repertoires were generated with immunoSEQ multiplex PCR, while TCRdb's copy carries only in-frame clones and drops some. Of roughly 34,000 clones in the sample, about 74% are singletons; the top ten hold about 19%. The source was CD4+ or CD8+ T cells sorted from blood, collected in a trial of the OX40 agonist ivuxolimab. These receptors were collected from an adult with an advanced solid tumor such as melanoma, head and neck, liver or kidney cancer.

This rearrangement joins TRBV19 to TRBJ1-1; no firm D call. Deletions cut 3 bases from V and 1 base from J, with 9 bases between. Germline lookup yields CDR1 LNHDA and CDR2 SQIVND (reference sequence). The CDR3 loop spans 14 amino acids. CDR3 sequence reads: CASSIGLRNTEAFF. DNA for the CDR3: TGTGCCAGTAGTATCGGTCTCCGGAACACTGAAGCTTTCTTT. Full variable domain (missing parts from reference TRBV19 and TRBJ1-1): DGGITQSPKYLFRKEGQNVTLSCEQNLNHDAMYWYRQDPGQGLRLIYYSQIVNDFQKGDIAEGYSVSREKKESFPLTVTSAQKNPTAFYLCASSIGLRNTEAFFGQGTRLTVV.

The V call is TRBV4-2, the J call TRBJ2-2; tentative D call: TRBD2 (6 bases). V was trimmed by 4 bases and J by 3 bases, leaving 15 bases between them. This CDR3 comprises 16 residues. Germline CDR1 is LGHNA and CDR2 is YNFKEQ. This CDR3 is CASSRNGGRDTGELFF. The CDR3 DNA reads as TGTGCCAGCAGCCGCAACGGAGGGCGAGACACCGGGGAGCTGTTTTTT.

The chain combines TRBV28 with TRBJ2-5; unclear D gene. The CDR3 runs to 13 residues. Looked up from germline, CDR1 is MDHEN and CDR2 is SYDVKM. V was shortened by 1 base and J by 5 bases, with 8 bases between the two germline ends. This chain's CDR3 is CASSLLSRETQYF. CDR3 in DNA: TGTGCCAGCAGTTTATTAAGTAGGGAGACCCAGTACTTC. Full variable domain (missing parts from reference TRBV28 and TRBJ2-5): DVKVTQSSRYLVKRTGEKVFLECVQDMDHENMFWYRQDPGLGLRLIYFSYDVKMKEKGDIPEGYSVSREKKERFSLILESASTNQTSMYLCASSLLSRETQYFGPGTRLLVL.

V and J are TRBV4-2 and TRBJ2-3; 7 bases align to TRBD2. With V trimmed by 1 base and J by 0 bases, 4 bases remained unmatched. The CDR3 totals 16 residues. Germline V gene sequence: CDR1 LGHNA, CDR2 YNFKEQ. This chain's CDR3 is CASSQGPGGSTDTQYF. As DNA, the CDR3 is TGTGCCAGCAGCCAAGGCCCGGGGGGAAGCACAGATACGCAGTATTTT.

This clone was found once. V and J are TRBV11-2 and TRBJ2-2; no reliable D call. V lost 1 base to trimming and J lost 2 bases, with 5 bases between them. Germline V gene lookup returns CDR1 SGHAT and CDR2 FQNNGV. There are 14 residues in the CDR3. This CDR3 reads CASSLGSNTGELFF. The CDR3 DNA sequence: TGTGCCAGCAGCTTAGGTAGCAACACCGGGGAGCTGTTTTTT.

This clone was recorded a few times. The chain links TRBV6-1 to TRBJ2-7, with D possibly TRBD1 on 6 matching bases. The germline gives CDR1 MNHNS, CDR2 SASEGT. The CDR3 covers 14 residues. Trimming took 3 bases from V and 7 from J, leaving 16 bases between them. CDR3 sequence: CASSDGQGLWEQYF. The CDR3 region has the DNA TGTGCCAGCAGTGATGGGCAGGGGTTATGGGAGCAGTACTTC.

In its sample, this clone ranks as medium-sized. The chain couples TRBV27 to TRBJ2-7, with 13 bases that match TRBD2. The trim removed 6 bases at V and 4 bases at J, leaving 12 bases unmatched. The CDR3 covers 17 residues. Germline V lookup: CDR1 MNHEY, CDR2 SMNVEV (reference sequence). CDR3 DNA sequence: TGTGCCAGCAGAGGACTAGCGGGGGTAACCGCTGAGTACGAGCAGTACTTC. It encodes CASRGLAGVTAEYEQYF.

This clone is medium-sized (0.01 to 0.1%). The DNA of the CDR3 is TGTGCCAGTAGTTCGGACAGGGTTAATCAGCCCCAGCATTTT. This sequence encodes CASSSDRVNQPQHF. The chain is built from TRBV19 and TRBJ1-5; 8 positions agree with TRBD1. The germline CDR1 and CDR2 sequences are LNHDA and SQIVND (reference sequence). The CDR3 is 14 residues long. The trim removed 5 bases at V and 4 bases at J, leaving 4 bases unmatched. Filled out from reference TRBV19 and TRBJ1-5, the complete variable domain reads DGGITQSPKYLFRKEGQNVTLSCEQNLNHDAMYWYRQDPGQGLRLIYYSQIVNDFQKGDIAEGYSVSREKKESFPLTVTSAQKNPTAFYLCASSSDRVNQPQHFGDGTRLSIL.

The genes are TRBV19 and TRBJ1-2; 7 positions agree with TRBD1. Germline loops: CDR1 LNHDA, CDR2 SQIVND (reference sequence). V shed 7 bases and J 5 bases; nucleotides not matched to a gene: 7. The CDR3 extends over 13 amino acids. CDR3 protein: CASTRQGRYGYTF. The DNA for the CDR3 is TGTGCCAGTACGAGACAGGGAAGGTATGGCTACACCTTC.